Here is one T cell receptor beta chain with its context. The data derive from a study of blood T cell repertoires in COVID-19. Whole-study context: From T cells, B-cell-depleted T cells, or PBMCs came the material, which was cDNA or gDNA.

CDR1 is SGHKS and CDR2 is YYEKEE in the germline V gene (reference sequence). Trimming shortened V by 7 bases and J by 0 bases, and 11 bases separated the two germline ends. CDR3 size: 14 residues. TCRdb's copy holds only in-frame clones and misses some; the assay was immunoSEQ multiplex PCR. The table shows about 190,000 clones, with roughly 84% occurring only once. The V call is TRBV5-5, the J call TRBJ1-3, with unresolved D. The material sequenced was peripheral blood. The sequence was collected from a woman aged 40 to 50 who had recovered from COVID-19. In nucleotides, the CDR3 is TGTGCCAGCTTCAGACGGGACTCTGGAAACACCATATATTTT. Translating gives CASFRRDSGNTIYF.